The sequence of this T cell receptor beta chain was determined in a study of blood T cell repertoires in COVID-19. Overall study context: Samples taken during acute and convalescent COVID-19 were collected in the United States, Italy and Spain. The cDNA or gDNA used as material had been derived from T cells, B-cell-depleted T cells, or PBMCs.

The table lists this clone with many counts. As originally analysed: Amplified reference gene primers provided the basis for estimating nucleated cell counts. Sequencing used immunoSEQ multiplex PCR; TCRdb keeps in-frame clones, though not all of them. V and J calls plus clone size are reproduced from that table; the DNA served to infer D and trimming. The sample holds approximately 150,000 clones; 83% are singletons and the top ten take approximately 19%. This CDR3 has 15 residues. CDR1 and CDR2 (germline): SGHTA, FQGTGA. V lost 5 bases, J lost 4 bases, and 18 bases lay in between. Sequences were obtained from peripheral blood. The sequence was collected from an older woman who had recovered from COVID-19. The chain uses TRBV7-3 and TRBJ2-7; D is possibly TRBD2 (5 bases). The CDR3 region is CASSPRRQEVYEQYF. The DNA of the CDR3 is TGTGCCAGCAGCCCCCGGCGGCAGGAGGTATACGAGCAGTACTTC.